One and the same sample provided the 15 T cell receptor beta chains below, sequenced in a study of blood T cell repertoires in COVID-19. Profiling relied on immunoSEQ multiplex PCR, and the TCRdb table lists in-frame clones only, not all of them. The repertoire holds about 130,000 clones, with approximately 84% as singletons. Sequencing was performed on peripheral blood. Receptors were obtained from a woman in her thirties who had recovered from COVID-19.

The chain links TRBV19 to TRBJ2-7; D may be TRBD2 (5 bases). V was pared by 4 bases and J by 4 bases, with 20 bases between. The germline gives CDR1 LNHDA, CDR2 SQIVND (reference sequence). The CDR3 consists of 16 residues. CDR3 DNA sequence: TGTGCCAGTAGTACGACATTGAGGCTAGCCGTTTACGAGCAGTACTTC. Residues: CASSTTLRLAVYEQYF.

The chain couples TRBV6-5 to TRBJ2-6; D call uncertain. Germline V gives CDR1 MNHEY, CDR2 SVGAGI. V lost 4 bases to trimming and J lost 2 bases, with 12 bases between them. The CDR3 covers 16 residues. CDR3 in amino acids: CASSSTNSAGANVLTF. The CDR3 DNA follows: TGTGCCAGCAGTTCTACGAACTCGGCTGGGGCCAACGTCCTGACTTTC.

The V gene is TRBV12-3 or TRBV12-4, the J gene TRBJ2-1, with a possible D match to TRBD2 (5 bases). This CDR3 is 13 amino acids long. V lost 10 bases, J lost 9 bases, and 19 bases lay in between. Here the CDR3 reads CATGRDGVSEQFF. For the CDR3, the DNA is TGTGCCACCGGACGTGACGGGGTGAGTGAGCAGTTCTTC.

This clone was recorded once. The chain couples TRBV3-1 (or the pseudogene TRBV3-2) to TRBJ2-1; 7 nucleotides match TRBD1. The length of the CDR3 is 12 residues. With V trimmed by 4 bases and J by 6 bases, 0 bases remained unmatched. Germline V CDR1 and CDR2: LGHDT, YNNKEL (reference sequence). The CDR3 loop is CASSPGGNEQFF. The CDR3 DNA follows: TGTGCCAGCAGCCCAGGGGGCAATGAGCAGTTCTTC.

The rearrangement links TRBV3-1 (or the pseudogene TRBV3-2) to TRBJ1-1; 8 bases fit TRBD1. CDR1 is LGHDT, CDR2 YNNKEL, per germline (reference sequence). V lost 1 base and J lost 8; bases outside the gene matches: 9. This CDR3 has 15 amino acids. The CDR3 region is CASSQGGTGKTEAFF. CDR3 nucleotides: TGTGCCAGCAGCCAAGGCGGGACAGGTAAAACAGAAGCTTTCTTT.

The chain is built from TRBV19 and TRBJ1-5; possibly TRBD1 for D (5 bases). Germline V CDR1 and CDR2: LNHDA, SQIVND (reference sequence). The CDR3 consists of 12 residues. Trimming cost V 7 bases and J 7 bases, with 11 bases left between them. CDR3 protein: CASTTGGQPQHF. DNA for the CDR3: TGTGCCAGTACCACGGGGGGGCAGCCCCAGCATTTT.

The genes are TRBV29-1 and TRBJ1-2, with a weak D call TRBD1 (5 bases). The germline V and J ends were trimmed by 7 bases and 7 bases, with 13 bases remaining between them. From germline, CDR1 is SQVTM and CDR2 ANQGSEA. CDR3 length: 11 amino acids. CDR3 coding DNA: TGCAGCGGGGTGGGGACTGGTGGCTACACCTTC. It is translated as CSGVGTGGYTF.

The gene calls are TRBV6-1 and TRBJ2-7; 9 nucleotides line up with TRBD1. Germline loops: CDR1 MNHNS, CDR2 SASEGT. V was clipped by 3 bases and J by 3 bases; unmatched bases: 15. This CDR3 spans 18 amino acids. The CDR3 sequence is CASSDYGARGTGIYEQYF. Written as DNA, the CDR3 is TGTGCCAGCAGTGACTACGGGGCAAGGGGGACAGGGATCTACGAGCAGTACTTC.

This clone was seen only once. The V and J genes are TRBV5-4 and TRBJ1-2, with D uncertain. CDR3 length: 13 residues. Germline-derived CDR1 and CDR2 are SGHNT and YYREEE (reference sequence). V shed 0 bases and J shed 3 bases, with 6 bases lying between them. This CDR3 is CASSLVQDYGYTF. Here the CDR3 DNA reads TGTGCCAGCAGCTTGGTGCAGGACTATGGCTACACCTTC.

The chain links TRBV9 to TRBJ2-3; 7 bases are shared with TRBD2. Trimming took 3 bases from V and 4 from J; bases not matched to a gene: 11. The CDR3 has 16 residues. Per germline, CDR1 SGDLS and CDR2 YYNGEE. The CDR3 sequence: CASSGWRGEGADTQYF. The CDR3 DNA is TGTGCCAGCAGCGGTTGGAGAGGGGAGGGCGCAGATACGCAGTATTTT.

This clone has only one observation. The chain is built from TRBV15 and TRBJ1-6; D might be TRBD1 (5 bases). The germline V and J ends were trimmed by 4 bases and 7 bases, with 11 bases remaining between them. CDR3 length: 14 residues. Germline V gene lookup returns CDR1 LNHNV and CDR2 YYDKDF (reference sequence). CDR3 protein: CATSIGGWNSPLHF. The CDR3 nucleotides are TGTGCCACCAGCATCGGGGGTTGGAATTCACCCCTCCACTTT.

The V gene is TRBV6-5, the J gene TRBJ2-7; the D is unclear. Trimming took off 10 bases at V and 1 base at J, with 20 bases between the two ends. CDR1 and CDR2 (germline): MNHEY, SVGAGI. CDR3 length: 15 amino acids. CDR3 coding DNA: TGTGCCACCCAAAAGAATACAGCCCCGTCCTACGAGCAGTACTTC. Translated, it gives CATQKNTAPSYEQYF.

This chain connects TRBV27 to TRBJ1-1; D is possibly TRBD1 (5 bases). Germline lookup yields CDR1 MNHEY and CDR2 SMNVEV (reference sequence). V lost 5 bases to trimming and J lost 4 bases, with 17 bases between them. The CDR3 length is 15 residues. The CDR3 bases are TGTGCCAGCAGTACTCGACCGGACGGGGGCACTGAAGCTTTCTTT. Translation: CASSTRPDGGTEAFF.

V is TRBV5-6 and J is TRBJ1-2; TRBD1 is a possible D gene (6 bases). This CDR3 is 14 amino acids long. Trimming took 4 bases from V and 7 from J, leaving 17 bases between them. Germline V CDR1 and CDR2: SGHDT, YYEEEE. The CDR3 region has the DNA TGTGCCAGCAGCCCCGCGGGGGCTTTCTCTGGCTACACCTTC. The encoded protein is CASSPAGAFSGYTF.

The chain has TRBV5-1 and TRBJ2-1, with D unresolved. Germline V lookup: CDR1 SGHRS, CDR2 YFSETQ. The V end was cut by 4 bases, the J end by 4 bases, with 9 bases between. This CDR3 comprises 13 residues. The CDR3 nucleotides are TGCGCCAGCAGCCCAGAAGCGTACAATGAGCAGTTCTTC. It translates to CASSPEAYNEQFF.